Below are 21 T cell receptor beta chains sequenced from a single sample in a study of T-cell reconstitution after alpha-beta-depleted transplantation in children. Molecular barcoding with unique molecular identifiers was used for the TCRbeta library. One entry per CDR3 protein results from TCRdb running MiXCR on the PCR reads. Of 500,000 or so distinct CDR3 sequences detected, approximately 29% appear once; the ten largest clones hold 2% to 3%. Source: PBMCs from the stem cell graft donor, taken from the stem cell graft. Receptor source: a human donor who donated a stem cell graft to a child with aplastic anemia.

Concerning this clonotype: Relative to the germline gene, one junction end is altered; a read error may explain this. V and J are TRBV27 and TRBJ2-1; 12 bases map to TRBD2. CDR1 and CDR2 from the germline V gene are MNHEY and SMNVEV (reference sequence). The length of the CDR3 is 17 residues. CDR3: CSSSQLPSGRAGNEQFF. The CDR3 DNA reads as TGTTCCAGCAGCCAACTCCCTAGCGGGAGGGCAGGGAATGAGCAGTTCTTC.

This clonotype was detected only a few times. CDR3 residues: CASSPNRDRGLWGTQYF. CDR3 DNA: TGTGCCAGCAGCCCGAACCGGGACAGGGGGCTATGGGGTACGCAGTATTTT. The chain has TRBV7-3 and TRBJ2-3; 12 bases line up with TRBD1. This CDR3 is 17 amino acids long. Germline V gene sequence: CDR1 SGHTA, CDR2 FQGTGA. Unmatched junction bases numbered 14, after V lost 5 bases and J lost 8 bases.

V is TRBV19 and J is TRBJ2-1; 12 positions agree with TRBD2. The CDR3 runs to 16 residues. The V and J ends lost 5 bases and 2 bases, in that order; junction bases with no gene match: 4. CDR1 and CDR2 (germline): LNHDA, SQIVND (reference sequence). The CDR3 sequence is CASSPRLAGAYNEQFF. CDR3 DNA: TGTGCCAGTAGTCCACGACTAGCGGGGGCCTACAATGAGCAGTTCTTC.

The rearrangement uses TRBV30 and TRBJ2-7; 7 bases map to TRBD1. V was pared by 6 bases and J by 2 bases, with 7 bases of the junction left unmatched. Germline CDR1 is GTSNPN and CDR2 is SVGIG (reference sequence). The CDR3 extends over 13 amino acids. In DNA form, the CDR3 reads TGTGCCTGCCAGAAGGGGGCCCCCTACGAGCAGTACTTC. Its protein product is CACQKGAPYEQYF. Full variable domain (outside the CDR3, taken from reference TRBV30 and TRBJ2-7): SQTIHQWPATLVQPVGSPLSLECTVEGTSNPNLYWYRQAAGRGLQLLFYSVGIGQISSEVPQNLSASRPQDRQFILSSKKLLLSDSGFYLCACQKGAPYEQYFGPGTRLTVT.

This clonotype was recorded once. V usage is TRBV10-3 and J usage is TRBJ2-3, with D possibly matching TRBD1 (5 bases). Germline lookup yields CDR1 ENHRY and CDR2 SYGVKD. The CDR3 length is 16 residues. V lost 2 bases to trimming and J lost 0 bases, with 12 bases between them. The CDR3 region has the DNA TGTGCCATCAGTGAGCCCGGCACAGGAAGCACAGATACGCAGTATTTT. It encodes CAISEPGTGSTDTQYF.

As DNA, the CDR3 is TGCAGCGTTCGAGAGGGGGGCGGCTACGAGCAGTACTTC. It translates to CSVREGGGYEQYF. This rearrangement joins TRBV29-1 to TRBJ2-7, with D tentatively TRBD1 or TRBD2 (6 bases each). V was trimmed by 5 bases and J by 3 bases, leaving 14 bases between them. The CDR3 covers 13 residues. Germline V gene data show CDR1 as SQVTM and CDR2 as ANQGSEA.

CDR3 residues: CASSLSLGGFFAQHF. In DNA form, the CDR3 reads TGTGCCAGCAGTTTATCTTTGGGGGGTTTTTTCGCCCAGCATTTT. V gene TRBV28 combines with J gene TRBJ1-5, with D possibly being TRBD1 (5 bases). Trimming cost V 1 base and J 11 bases, with 18 bases left between them. This CDR3 has 15 amino acids. Germline CDR1 and CDR2: MDHEN and SYDVKM.

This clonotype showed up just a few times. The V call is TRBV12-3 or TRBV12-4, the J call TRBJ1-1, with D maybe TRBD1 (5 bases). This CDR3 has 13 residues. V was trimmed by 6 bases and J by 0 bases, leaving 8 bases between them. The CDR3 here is CASSAGVNTEAFF. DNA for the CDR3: TGTGCCAGCAGCGCGGGGGTGAACACTGAAGCTTTCTTT.

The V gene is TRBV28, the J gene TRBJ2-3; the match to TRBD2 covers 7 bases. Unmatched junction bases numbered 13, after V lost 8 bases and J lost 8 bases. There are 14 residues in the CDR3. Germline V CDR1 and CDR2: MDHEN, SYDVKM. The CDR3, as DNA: TGTGCCAGCCGAACTAGCGCCAGGGTGGTTACGCAGTATTTT. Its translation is CASRTSARVVTQYF.

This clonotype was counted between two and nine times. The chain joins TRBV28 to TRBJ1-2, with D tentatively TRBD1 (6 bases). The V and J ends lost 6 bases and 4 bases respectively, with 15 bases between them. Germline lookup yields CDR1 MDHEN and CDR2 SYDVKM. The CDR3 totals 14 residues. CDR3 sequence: CASSPGGGFYGYTF. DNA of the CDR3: TGTGCCAGCAGCCCCGGAGGGGGATTCTATGGCTACACCTTC.

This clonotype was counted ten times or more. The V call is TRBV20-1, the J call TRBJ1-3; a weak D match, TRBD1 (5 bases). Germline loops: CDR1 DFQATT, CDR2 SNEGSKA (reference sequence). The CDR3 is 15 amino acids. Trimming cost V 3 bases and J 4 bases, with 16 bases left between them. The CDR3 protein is CSASWDEAGGNTIYF. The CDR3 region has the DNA TGCAGTGCTAGCTGGGACGAGGCAGGGGGAAACACCATATATTTT.

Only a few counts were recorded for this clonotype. The CDR3, as DNA: TGTGCCAGCAGCTCGACGAGCGGGAGTTCCTACAATGAGCAGTTCTTC. Translating gives CASSSTSGSSYNEQFF. The chain carries TRBV5-6 and TRBJ2-1; 8 bases fit TRBD2. Germline assignment: CDR1 SGHDT and CDR2 YYEEEE. This CDR3 spans 16 amino acids. V lost 3 bases, J lost 1 base, and 6 bases stayed unmatched.

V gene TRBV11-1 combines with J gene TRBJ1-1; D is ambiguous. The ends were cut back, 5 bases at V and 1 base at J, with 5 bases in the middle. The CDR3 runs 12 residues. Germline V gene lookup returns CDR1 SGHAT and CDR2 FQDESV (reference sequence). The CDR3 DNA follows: TGTGCCAGCAGCAGCCCGAACACTGAAGCTTTCTTT. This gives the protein CASSSPNTEAFF.

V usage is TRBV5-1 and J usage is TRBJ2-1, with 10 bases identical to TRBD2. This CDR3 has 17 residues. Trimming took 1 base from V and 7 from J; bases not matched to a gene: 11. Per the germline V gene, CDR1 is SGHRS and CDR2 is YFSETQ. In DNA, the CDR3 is TGCGCCAGCAGCTTGCTCCCTCTAGCGGGAGACAGAAATGAGCAGTTCTTC. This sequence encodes CASSLLPLAGDRNEQFF.

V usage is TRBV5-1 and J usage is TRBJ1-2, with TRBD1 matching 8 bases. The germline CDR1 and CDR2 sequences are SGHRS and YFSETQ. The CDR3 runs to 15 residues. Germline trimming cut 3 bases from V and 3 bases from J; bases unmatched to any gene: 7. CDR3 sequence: CASSSRQGLDYGYTF. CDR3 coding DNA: TGCGCCAGCAGCTCCCGACAGGGGCTTGACTATGGCTACACCTTC.

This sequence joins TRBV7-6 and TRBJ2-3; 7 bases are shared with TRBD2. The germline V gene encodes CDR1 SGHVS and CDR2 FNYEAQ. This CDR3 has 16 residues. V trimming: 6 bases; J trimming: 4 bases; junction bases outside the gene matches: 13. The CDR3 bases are TGTGCCAGCAGGAGGATAGGCGGGAGCATTTCAGATACGCAGTATTTT. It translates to CASRRIGGSISDTQYF.

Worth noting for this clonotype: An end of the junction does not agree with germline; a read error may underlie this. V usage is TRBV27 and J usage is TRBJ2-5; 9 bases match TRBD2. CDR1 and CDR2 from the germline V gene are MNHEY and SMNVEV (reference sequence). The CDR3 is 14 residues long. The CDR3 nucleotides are TGTGCCAGCAGCTTATCAGCGGGAGGAGAGACCCAGTACTTC. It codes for CASSLSAGGETQYF.

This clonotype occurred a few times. The CDR3 protein is CASSLSASGIRIEQFF. In nucleotides, the CDR3 is TGTGCCAGCAGTTTATCGGCTAGCGGGATCCGGATTGAGCAGTTCTTC. The V call is TRBV27, the J call TRBJ2-1; TRBD2 matches at 9 bases. The V gene end was trimmed by 0 bases and the J gene end by 9 bases; junction bases not matched to a gene: 9. The CDR3 loop spans 16 amino acids. Germline-derived CDR1 and CDR2 are MNHEY and SMNVEV (reference sequence).

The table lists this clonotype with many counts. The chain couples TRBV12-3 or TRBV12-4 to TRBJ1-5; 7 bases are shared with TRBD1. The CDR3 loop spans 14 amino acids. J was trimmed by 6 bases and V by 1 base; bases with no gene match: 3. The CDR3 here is CASSLGQGVQPQHF. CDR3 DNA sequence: TGTGCCAGCAGTTTAGGACAGGGTGTTCAGCCCCAGCATTTT.

DNA for the CDR3: TGCGCCAGCAGCTTGGGGACAGGCCTAGCCAAAAACATTCAGTACTTC. Translating gives CASSLGTGLAKNIQYF. This rearrangement joins TRBV5-1 to TRBJ2-4; 7 bases agree with TRBD1. The junction had 3 bases not matched to a gene; V was cut back by 0 bases and J by 0 bases. CDR3 length: 16 amino acids. CDR1 and CDR2 (germline): SGHRS, YFSETQ.

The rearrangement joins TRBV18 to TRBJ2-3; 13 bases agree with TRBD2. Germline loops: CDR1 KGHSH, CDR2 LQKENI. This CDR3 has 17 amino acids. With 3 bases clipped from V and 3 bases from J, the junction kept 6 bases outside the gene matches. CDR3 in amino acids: CASSPRTSGSITDTQYF. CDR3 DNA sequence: TGTGCCAGCTCACCCAGGACTAGCGGGAGTATAACAGATACGCAGTATTTT.